This T cell receptor (beta chain) emerged from a study of preoperative IRX-2 immunotherapy in early breast cancer. Using immunoSEQ multiplex PCR, the repertoire was profiled, and TCRdb retains in-frame clones only, with some absent. Of around 28,000 clones listed, about 77% are singletons. With 3 bases clipped from V and 5 bases from J, the junction kept 7 bases outside the gene matches. CDR1 is WNHNN and CDR2 is SYGVQD in the germline V gene (reference sequence). This CDR3 contains 16 residues. Treatment reported: preoperative locoregional IRX-2 cytokine immunotherapy. Patients received preoperative, locoregional IRX-2 cytokine immunotherapy in a phase Ib study.

This chain uses TRBV10-1 with TRBJ1-4; the match to TRBD1 covers 9 bases. This clonotype was obtained from a human donor with breast cancer. Sequenced material: lymph node tissue, taken before IRX-2 immunotherapy. CDR3 coding DNA: TGCGCCAGCAGTGACCTAGGACAGGGGTCGAATGAAAAACTGTTTTTT. Translated, it gives CASSDLGQGSNEKLFF.